The rows below give T cell receptor beta chains drawn from one sample of a study of PD-1 blockade in classical Hodgkin lymphoma. Some clones are missing from TCRdb's copy, which holds only in-frame ones; the method was immunoSEQ multiplex PCR. The profile shows just over 20,000 clones, about 70% of them singletons. Sample: peripheral blood mononuclear cells (PBMCs), taken before the fourth cycle of nivolumab. Receptors originate from a human donor with classical Hodgkin lymphoma. Each CDR3 is given with its conserved first and last residue. D genes are given only for firm matches. Clone size appears in some rows only: once, few, many, or a class for an expanded clone.

d_call	clone_size	j_call	v_call	cdr3_nt	cdr3_aa
TRBD1	NA	TRBJ2-2	TRBV6-6	TGTGCCAGCACCCGAAAGGGGGCCACCGGGGAGCTGTTTTTT	CASTRKGATGELFF
NA	NA	TRBJ2-1	TRBV7-6	TGTGCCAGCAGCCCGGGGGTAAGCTCCTACAATGAGCAGTTCTTC	CASSPGVSSYNEQFF
NA	few	TRBJ1-6	TRBV18	TGTGCCAGCTCACCGCAGGCGGATAATTCACCCCTCCACTTT	CASSPQADNSPLHF
NA	NA	TRBJ1-5	TRBV5-6	TGTGCCAGCAGCGCGGGTGGGGGACTTACAAGTCAGCCCCAGCATTTT	CASSAGGGLTSQPQHF
NA	NA	TRBJ2-7	TRBV18	TGTGCCAGCTCACTCGGGACGGATGCGAGATCCTACGAGCAGTACTTC	CASSLGTDARSYEQYF
TRBD1	NA	TRBJ2-7	TRBV2	TGTGCCAGCAGCGGACAGGGACCCTACGAGCAGTACTTC	CASSGQGPYEQYF
NA	NA	TRBJ1-2	TRBV9	TGTGCCAGCAGCGTAGGAGGGGAGGGCTACACCTTC	CASSVGGEGYTF
NA	NA	TRBJ2-6	TRBV28	TGTGCCAGCAGTTTCTGGGTTGGGGGCTCTGGGGCCAACGTCCTGACTTTC	CASSFWVGGSGANVLTF
NA	NA	TRBJ2-7	TRBV27	TGTGCCAGCAGTCCCTCCCTTGGGGGATCGGGTGGGCAGTACTTC	CASSPSLGGSGGQYF
NA	once	TRBJ2-1	TRBV7-9	TGTGCCAGCAGCTTTCTCAGGGCGTCCTACAATGAGCAGTTCTTC	CASSFLRASYNEQFF
TRBD2	few	TRBJ2-5	TRBV19	TGTGCCAGTAATCCAGCGGGAGGAGGTTATGGGACCCAGTACTTC	CASNPAGGGYGTQYF
NA	NA	TRBJ1-5	TRBV7-9	TGTGCCAGCAGCTTTGAACCGGGAACCAAATATAGCAATCAGCCCCAGCATTTT	CASSFEPGTKYSNQPQHF
NA	NA	TRBJ2-7	TRBV7-9	TGTGCCAGCAGCTTAGATATGGACAGCTCCTACGAGCAGTACTTC	CASSLDMDSSYEQYF
TRBD2	once	TRBJ2-7	TRBV5-1	TGCGCCAGCAGCTCTAGGACTAGCGGGAGTTATGAGTACGAGCAGTACTTT	CASSSRTSGSYEYEQYF
NA	NA	TRBJ1-3	TRBV2	TGTGCCAGCAGTCGACAGGTCTCTGGAAACACCATATATTTT	CASSRQVSGNTIYF